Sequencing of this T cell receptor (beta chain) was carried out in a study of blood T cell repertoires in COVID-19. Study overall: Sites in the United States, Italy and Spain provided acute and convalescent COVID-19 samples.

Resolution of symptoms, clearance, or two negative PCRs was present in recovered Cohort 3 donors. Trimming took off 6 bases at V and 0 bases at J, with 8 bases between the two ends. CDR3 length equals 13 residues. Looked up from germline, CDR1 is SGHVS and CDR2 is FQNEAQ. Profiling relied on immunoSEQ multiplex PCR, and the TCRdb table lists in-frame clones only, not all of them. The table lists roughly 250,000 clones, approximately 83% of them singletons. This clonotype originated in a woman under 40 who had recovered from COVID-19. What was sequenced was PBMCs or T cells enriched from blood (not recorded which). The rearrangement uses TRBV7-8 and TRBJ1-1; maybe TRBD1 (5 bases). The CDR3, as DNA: TGTGCCAGCAGACAGGCCCTGAACACTGAAGCTTTCTTT. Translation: CASRQALNTEAFF.